This T cell receptor beta chain came from a study of vaccination and CD4 T cells after COVID-19. Study at large: Either the Pfizer-BioNTech BNT162b2 or Moderna mRNA-1273 vaccine was given as two doses. General study results and limits: Convalescent patients had a median roughly 84% of post-vaccine SARS-CoV-2-reactive clones that were detected only after vaccination, not before it.

On this clonotype itself: The antigen is undetermined.

With the Oncomine TCR Beta short-read assay, DNA from cultured CD4+ T cells was sequenced. Genomic DNA extraction was carried out from cultured CD4+ T cells. TCRdb re-analysed the PCR reads in MiXCR, keeping a single row per CDR3 protein. The sample has more than 10,000 distinct CDR3 sequences, approximately 52% seen once. The germline V gene has CDR1 DFQATT and CDR2 SNEGSKA (reference sequence). This CDR3 is 15 amino acids long. Trimming stripped 3 bases from V and 8 bases from J, with 22 bases between. Treatment: approximately 10-day PBMC culture with coronavirus spike peptide pools or control peptides (ViraFEST assay).

The V gene is TRBV20-1, the J gene TRBJ1-2; D might be TRBD1 (5 bases). This TCR was sampled from a human donor who had recovered from COVID-19. The sequenced sample was CD4+ T cells from blood, cultured in vitro. The CDR3 DNA follows: TGCAGTGCTAGGACCGGGACGGATCTTCGTTCGGGCTACACCTTC. It specifies CSARTGTDLRSGYTF.